This TCR beta chain was observed in a study of cytomegalovirus exposure and HLA in healthy donors. Study in general: In a previous analysis, 100 million to 140 million unique TCR beta sequences were found from 150 million to 200 million T cells. Broader study findings: Rarity marked most TCR sequences, yet some public TCRs occurred in many donors. Per a later analysis, about 15,000 TCR beta sequences showed association with HLA alleles at 0.05 false discovery rate. The authors listed 164 TCR beta chains as cytomegalovirus-associated.

Researchers ran the PCR with 60 Vbeta and 13 Jbeta primers. Clones were sequenced by immunoSEQ multiplex PCR, and TCRdb holds only the in-frame ones, with some missing. The sample holds 200,000 or so clones, about 81% seen once. Regarding this clone: The antigen is undetermined.

Germline-derived CDR1 and CDR2 are DFQATT and SNEGSKA (reference sequence). Trimming shortened V by 2 bases and J by 3 bases, and 5 bases separated the two germline ends. The CDR3 spans 11 residues. Sequencing was performed on PBMCs. This chain joins TRBV20-1 and TRBJ2-7, with a weak D call TRBD1 (5 bases). This receptor was taken from a woman aged 18-29 years in good health and CMV-seropositive. The CDR3 DNA sequence: TGCAGTGCTAGACAGGGCTACGAGCAGTACTTC. The encoded protein is CSARQGYEQYF.